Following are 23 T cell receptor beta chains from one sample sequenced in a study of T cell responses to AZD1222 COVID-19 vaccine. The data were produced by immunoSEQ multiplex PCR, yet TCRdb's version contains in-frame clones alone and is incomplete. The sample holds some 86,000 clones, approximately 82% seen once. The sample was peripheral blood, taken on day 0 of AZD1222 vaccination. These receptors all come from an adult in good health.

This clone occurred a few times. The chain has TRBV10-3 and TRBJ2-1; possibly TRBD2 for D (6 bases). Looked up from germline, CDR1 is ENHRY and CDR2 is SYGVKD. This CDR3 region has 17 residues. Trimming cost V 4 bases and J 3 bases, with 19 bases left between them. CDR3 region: CAISGNDGGRGYNEQFF. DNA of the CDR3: TGTGCCATCAGTGGAAACGACGGAGGGAGAGGCTACAATGAGCAGTTCTTC.

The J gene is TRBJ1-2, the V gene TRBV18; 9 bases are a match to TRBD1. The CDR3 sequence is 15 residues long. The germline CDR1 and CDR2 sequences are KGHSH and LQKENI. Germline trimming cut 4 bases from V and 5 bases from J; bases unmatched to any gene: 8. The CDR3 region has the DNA TGTGCCAGCTCACTCGAGGGACAGGGATTTTATGGCTACACCTTC. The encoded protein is CASSLEGQGFYGYTF.

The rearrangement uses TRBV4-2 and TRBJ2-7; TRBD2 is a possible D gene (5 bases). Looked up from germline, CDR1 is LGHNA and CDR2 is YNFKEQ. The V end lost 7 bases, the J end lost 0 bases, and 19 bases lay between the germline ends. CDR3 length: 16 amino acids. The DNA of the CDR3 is TGTGCCAGCAAATATACCGGCGGGTACAGCTCCTACGAGCAGTACTTC. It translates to CASKYTGGYSSYEQYF.

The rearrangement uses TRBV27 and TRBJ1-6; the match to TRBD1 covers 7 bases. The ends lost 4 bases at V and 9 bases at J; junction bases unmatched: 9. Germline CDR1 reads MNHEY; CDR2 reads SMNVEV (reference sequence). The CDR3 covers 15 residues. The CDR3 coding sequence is TGTGCCAGCAGTTGGCAGGGGGAGAGGTTTTCACCCCTCCACTTT. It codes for CASSWQGERFSPLHF.

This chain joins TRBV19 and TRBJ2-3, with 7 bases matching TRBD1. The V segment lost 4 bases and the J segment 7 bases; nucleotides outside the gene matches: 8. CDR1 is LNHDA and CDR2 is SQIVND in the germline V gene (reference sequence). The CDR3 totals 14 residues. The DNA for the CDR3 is TGTGCCAGTAGTAAGGCTCAGGGACAGAATACGCAGTATTTT. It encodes CASSKAQGQNTQYF.

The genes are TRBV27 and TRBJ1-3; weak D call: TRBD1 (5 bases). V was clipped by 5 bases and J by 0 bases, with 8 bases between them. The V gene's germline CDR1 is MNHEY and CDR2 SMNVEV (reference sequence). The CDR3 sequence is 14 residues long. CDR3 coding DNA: TGTGCCAGCAGTAAGACAGCCTCTGGAAACACCATATATTTT. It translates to CASSKTASGNTIYF.

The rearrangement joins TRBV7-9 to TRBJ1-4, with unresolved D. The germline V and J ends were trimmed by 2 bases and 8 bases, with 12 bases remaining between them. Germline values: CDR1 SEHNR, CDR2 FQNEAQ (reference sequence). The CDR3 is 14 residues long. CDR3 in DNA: TGTGCCAGCAGCTTAACCCAGGAGGGAGAAAAACTGTTTTTT. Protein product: CASSLTQEGEKLFF.

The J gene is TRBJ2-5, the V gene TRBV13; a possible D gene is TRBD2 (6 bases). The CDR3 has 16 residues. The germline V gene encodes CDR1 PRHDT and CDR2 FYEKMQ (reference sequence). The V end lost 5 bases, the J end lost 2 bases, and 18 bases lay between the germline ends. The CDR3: CASSPGTGVGQETQYF. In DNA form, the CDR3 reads TGTGCCAGCAGCCCGGGAACGGGAGTAGGACAAGAGACCCAGTACTTC.

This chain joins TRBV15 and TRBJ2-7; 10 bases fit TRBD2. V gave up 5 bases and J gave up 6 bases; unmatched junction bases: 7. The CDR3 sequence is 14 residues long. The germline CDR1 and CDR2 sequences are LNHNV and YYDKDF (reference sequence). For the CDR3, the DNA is TGTGCCACCAGCTCCAAGCGGGAGGGCCTCGAGCAGTACTTC. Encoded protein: CATSSKREGLEQYF.

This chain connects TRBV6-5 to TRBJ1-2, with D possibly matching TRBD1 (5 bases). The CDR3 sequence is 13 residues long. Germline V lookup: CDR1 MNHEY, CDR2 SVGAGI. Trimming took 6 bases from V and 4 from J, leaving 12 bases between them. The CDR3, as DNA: TGTGCCAGCAGAAGGGACCGCGGCTATGGCTACACCTTC. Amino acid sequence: CASRRDRGYGYTF.

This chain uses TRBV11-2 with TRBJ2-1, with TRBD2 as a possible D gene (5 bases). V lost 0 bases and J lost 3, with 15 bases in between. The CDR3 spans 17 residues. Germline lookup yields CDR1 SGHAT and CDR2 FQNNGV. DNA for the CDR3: TGTGCCAGCAGCTTAGATGAAGCGGTTTGGGACTACAATGAGCAGTTCTTC. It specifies CASSLDEAVWDYNEQFF.

CDR3 amino acids: CASSPRTGKSIQYF. The CDR3 coding sequence is TGTGCCAGCAGCCCACGGACAGGGAAGAGCATTCAGTACTTC. The chain couples TRBV7-2 to TRBJ2-4, with 8 bases aligning to TRBD1. This CDR3 spans 14 amino acids. V lost 5 bases, J lost 9 bases, and 9 bases stayed unmatched. CDR1 and CDR2 (germline): SGHTA, FQGNSA.

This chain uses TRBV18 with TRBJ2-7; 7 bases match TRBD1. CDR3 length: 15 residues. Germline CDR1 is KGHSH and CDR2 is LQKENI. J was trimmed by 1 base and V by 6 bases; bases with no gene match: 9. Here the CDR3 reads CASSPPGQRSYEQYF. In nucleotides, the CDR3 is TGTGCCAGCTCCCCGCCGGGACAGAGGTCCTACGAGCAGTACTTC. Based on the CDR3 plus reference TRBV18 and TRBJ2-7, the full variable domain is NAGVMQNPRHLVRRRGQEARLRCSPMKGHSHVYWYRQLPEEGLKFMVYLQKENIIDESGMPKERFSAEFPKEGPSILRIQQVVRGDSAAYFCASSPPGQRSYEQYFGPGTRLTVT.

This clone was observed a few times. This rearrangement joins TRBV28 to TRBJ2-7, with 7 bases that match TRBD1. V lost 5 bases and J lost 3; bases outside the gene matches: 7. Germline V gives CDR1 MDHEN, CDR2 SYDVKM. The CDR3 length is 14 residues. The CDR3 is CASSPGDRNYEQYF. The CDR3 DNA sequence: TGTGCCAGCAGTCCTGGGGACAGAAACTACGAGCAGTACTTC.

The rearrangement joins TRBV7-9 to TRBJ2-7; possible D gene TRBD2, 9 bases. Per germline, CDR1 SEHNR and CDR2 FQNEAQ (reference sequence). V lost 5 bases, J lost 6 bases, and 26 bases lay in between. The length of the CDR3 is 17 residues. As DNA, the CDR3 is TGTGCCAGCAGCCCGCGACAGGGGCGAGGACTAGCGCGCGAGCAGTACTTC. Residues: CASSPRQGRGLAREQYF.

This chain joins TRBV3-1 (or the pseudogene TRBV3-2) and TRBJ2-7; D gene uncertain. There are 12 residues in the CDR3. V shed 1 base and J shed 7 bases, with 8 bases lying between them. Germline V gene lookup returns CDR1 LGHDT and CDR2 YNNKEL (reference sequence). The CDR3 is CASSQGRREQYF. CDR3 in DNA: TGTGCCAGCAGCCAAGGGCGGCGGGAGCAGTACTTC.

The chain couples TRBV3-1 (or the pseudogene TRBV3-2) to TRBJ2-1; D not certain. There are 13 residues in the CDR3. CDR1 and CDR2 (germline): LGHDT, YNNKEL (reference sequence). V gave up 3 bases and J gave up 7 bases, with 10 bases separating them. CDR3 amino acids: CASSHTDPNEQFF. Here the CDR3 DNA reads TGTGCCAGCAGCCATACTGACCCTAATGAGCAGTTCTTC.

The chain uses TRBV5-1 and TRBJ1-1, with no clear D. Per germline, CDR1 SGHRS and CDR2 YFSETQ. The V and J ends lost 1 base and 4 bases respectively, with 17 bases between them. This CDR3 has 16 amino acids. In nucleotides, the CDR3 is TGCGCCAGCAGCTTGAGGAGTATGAGGGATGGCACTGAAGCTTTCTTT. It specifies CASSLRSMRDGTEAFF.

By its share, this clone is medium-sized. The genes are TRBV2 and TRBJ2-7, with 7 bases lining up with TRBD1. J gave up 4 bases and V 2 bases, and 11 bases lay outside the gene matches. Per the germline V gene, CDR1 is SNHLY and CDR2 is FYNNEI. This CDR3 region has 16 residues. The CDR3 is CASSETYGQDRYEQYF. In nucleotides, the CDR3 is TGTGCCAGCAGTGAAACTTACGGACAGGACCGGTACGAGCAGTACTTC.

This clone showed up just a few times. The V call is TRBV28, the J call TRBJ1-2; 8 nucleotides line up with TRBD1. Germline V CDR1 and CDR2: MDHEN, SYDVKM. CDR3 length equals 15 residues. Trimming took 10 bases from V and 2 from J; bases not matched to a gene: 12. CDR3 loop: CATPTNTGGNYGYTF. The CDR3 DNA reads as TGTGCCACCCCAACTAATACAGGGGGAAACTATGGCTACACCTTC.

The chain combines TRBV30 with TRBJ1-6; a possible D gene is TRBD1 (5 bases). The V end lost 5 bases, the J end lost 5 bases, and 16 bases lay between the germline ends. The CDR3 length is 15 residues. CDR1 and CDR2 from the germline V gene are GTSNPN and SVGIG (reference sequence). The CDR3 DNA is TGTGCCTGGGGCAGACGGGACCTCAATAATTCACCCCTCCACTTT. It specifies CAWGRRDLNNSPLHF.

The CDR3 nucleotides read TGTGCCTGGAGTGTCTCCAGCGCTAATGAAAAACTGTTTTTT. Residues: CAWSVSSANEKLFF. The chain carries TRBV30 and TRBJ1-4; D remains ambiguous. V lost 0 bases and J lost 3, with 8 bases in between. Germline assignment: CDR1 GTSNPN and CDR2 SVGIG (reference sequence). The CDR3 length is 14 residues. Looking up the rest from reference TRBV30 and TRBJ1-4 gives the full variable domain: SQTIHQWPATLVQPVGSPLSLECTVEGTSNPNLYWYRQAAGRGLQLLFYSVGIGQISSEVPQNLSASRPQDRQFILSSKKLLLSDSGFYLCAWSVSSANEKLFFGSGTQLSVL.

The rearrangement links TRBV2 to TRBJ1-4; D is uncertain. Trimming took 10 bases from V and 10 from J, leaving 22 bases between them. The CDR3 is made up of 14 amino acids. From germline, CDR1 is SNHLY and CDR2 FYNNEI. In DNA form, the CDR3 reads TGTGCCACCAATCCGGGCCGAGGCACGGGAAAACTGTTTTTT. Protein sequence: CATNPGRGTGKLFF.